Sequencing of this T cell receptor (beta chain) was carried out in a study of shared clonotypes between healthy human individuals. Study-level information: Researchers drew samples from two women and a few men aged 18 to 49.

Profiled with immunoSEQ multiplex PCR; TCRdb holds only in-frame clones, not every one. The sample yields around 510,000 clones, roughly 79% seen once. Germline CDR1 reads MDHEN; CDR2 reads SYDVKM. This CDR3 is 14 amino acids long. Trimming removed 4 bases from V and 4 bases from J; junction bases left unmatched: 6. Every contributor of samples was a Caucasian grown-up residing in Nashville, Tennessee. Unsorted samples drew genomic DNA from 85 million to 90 million PBMCs. This clonotype was sampled from a woman in her thirties or forties in good health. Some clones in this sample may be carry-over from other donors' samples. J is TRBJ1-2 and V is TRBV28; TRBD1 matches at 7 bases. Sequencing input: PBMCs. CDR3 sequence: CASSSGTAFYGYTF. CDR3 nucleotides: TGTGCCAGCAGTTCGGGGACAGCTTTCTATGGCTACACCTTC.